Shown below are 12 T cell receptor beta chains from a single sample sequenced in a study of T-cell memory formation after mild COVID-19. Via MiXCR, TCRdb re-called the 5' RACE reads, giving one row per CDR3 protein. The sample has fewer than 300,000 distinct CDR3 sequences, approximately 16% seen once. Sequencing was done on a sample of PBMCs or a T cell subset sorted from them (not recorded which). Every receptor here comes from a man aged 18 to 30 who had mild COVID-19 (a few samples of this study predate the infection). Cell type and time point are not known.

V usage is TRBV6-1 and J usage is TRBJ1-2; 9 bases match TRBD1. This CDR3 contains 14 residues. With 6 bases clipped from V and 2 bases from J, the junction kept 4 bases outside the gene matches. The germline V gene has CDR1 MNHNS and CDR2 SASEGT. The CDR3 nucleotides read TGTGCCAGCAGCCCCGGGACAGGGAACTATGGCTACACCTTC. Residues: CASSPGTGNYGYTF.

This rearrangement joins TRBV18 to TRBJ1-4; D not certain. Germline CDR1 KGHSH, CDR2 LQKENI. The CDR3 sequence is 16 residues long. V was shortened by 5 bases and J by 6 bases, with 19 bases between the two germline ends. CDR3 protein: CASSSIRGKGDEKLFF. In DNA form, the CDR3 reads TGTGCCAGCTCATCCATCCGAGGCAAGGGTGATGAAAAACTGTTTTTT.

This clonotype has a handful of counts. In DNA form, the CDR3 reads TGTGCCAGCAGCTTAGCCCGTGTTGGGCTAGCGGGGGGGCCTAGCACAGATACGCAGTATTTT. This encodes CASSLARVGLAGGPSTDTQYF. The rearrangement links TRBV7-2 to TRBJ2-3, with TRBD2 identical over 12 bases. The CDR3 totals 21 residues. CDR1 is SGHTA, CDR2 FQGNSA, per germline. V trimming: 0 bases; J trimming: 0 bases; junction bases outside the gene matches: 13.

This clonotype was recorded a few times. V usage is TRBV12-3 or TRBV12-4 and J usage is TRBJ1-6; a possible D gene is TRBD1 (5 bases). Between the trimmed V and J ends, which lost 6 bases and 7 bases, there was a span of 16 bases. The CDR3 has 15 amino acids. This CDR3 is CASRRGVDPNSPLHF. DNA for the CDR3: TGTGCCAGCAGGAGAGGGGTGGACCCGAATTCACCCCTCCACTTT.

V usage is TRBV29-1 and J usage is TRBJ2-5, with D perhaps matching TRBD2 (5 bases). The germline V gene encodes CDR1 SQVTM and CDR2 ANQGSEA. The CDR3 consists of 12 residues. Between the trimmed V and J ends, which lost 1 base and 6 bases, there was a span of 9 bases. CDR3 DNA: TGCAGCGTTGAAGGAGGGCTTCAGACCCAGTACTTC. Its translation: CSVEGGLQTQYF.

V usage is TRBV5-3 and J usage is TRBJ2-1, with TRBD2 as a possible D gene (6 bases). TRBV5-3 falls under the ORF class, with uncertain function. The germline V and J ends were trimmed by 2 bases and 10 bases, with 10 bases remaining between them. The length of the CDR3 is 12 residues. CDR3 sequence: CARSLLAVEQFF. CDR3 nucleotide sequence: TGTGCCAGAAGCTTATTAGCGGTCGAGCAGTTCTTC.

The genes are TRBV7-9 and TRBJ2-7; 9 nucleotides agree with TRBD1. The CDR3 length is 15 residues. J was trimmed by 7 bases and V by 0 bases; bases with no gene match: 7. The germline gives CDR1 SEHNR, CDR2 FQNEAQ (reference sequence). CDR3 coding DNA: TGTGCCAGCAGCTTAGCGGGACAGGGACCTACAGAGCAGTACGTC. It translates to CASSLAGQGPTEQYV.

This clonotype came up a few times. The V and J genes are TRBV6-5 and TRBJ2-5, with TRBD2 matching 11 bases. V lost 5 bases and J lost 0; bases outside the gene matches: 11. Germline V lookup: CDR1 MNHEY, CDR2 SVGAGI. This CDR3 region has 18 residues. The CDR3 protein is CASSPGTSGRPYQETQYF. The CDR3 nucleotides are TGTGCCAGCAGTCCCGGGACTAGCGGAAGACCCTACCAAGAGACCCAGTACTTC.

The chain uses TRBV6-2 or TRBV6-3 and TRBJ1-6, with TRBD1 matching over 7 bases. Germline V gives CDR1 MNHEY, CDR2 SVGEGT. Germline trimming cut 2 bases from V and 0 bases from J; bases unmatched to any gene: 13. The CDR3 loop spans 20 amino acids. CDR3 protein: CASSYVRDSSLSSYNSPLHF. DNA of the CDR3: TGTGCCAGCAGTTACGTCCGGGACAGTAGTTTGAGCTCCTATAATTCACCCCTCCACTTT.

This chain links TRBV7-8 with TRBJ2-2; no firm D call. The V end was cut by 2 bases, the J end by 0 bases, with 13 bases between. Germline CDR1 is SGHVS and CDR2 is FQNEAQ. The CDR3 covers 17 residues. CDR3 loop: CASSLLGRQANTGELFF. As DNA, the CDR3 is TGTGCCAGCAGCTTACTAGGGCGGCAGGCGAACACCGGGGAGCTGTTTTTT.

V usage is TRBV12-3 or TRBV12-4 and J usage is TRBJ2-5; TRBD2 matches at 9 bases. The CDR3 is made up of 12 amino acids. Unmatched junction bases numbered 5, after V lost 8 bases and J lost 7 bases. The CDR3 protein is CASSIAGATQYF. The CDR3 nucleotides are TGTGCCAGCTCCATAGCGGGGGCGACCCAGTACTTC.

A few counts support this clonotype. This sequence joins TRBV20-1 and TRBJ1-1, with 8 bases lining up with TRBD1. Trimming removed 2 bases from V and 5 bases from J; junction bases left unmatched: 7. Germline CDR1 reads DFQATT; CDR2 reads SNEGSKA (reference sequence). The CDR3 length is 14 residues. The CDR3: CSARSWTGLTEAFF. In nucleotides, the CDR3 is TGCAGTGCTAGATCTTGGACAGGGCTGACTGAAGCTTTCTTT.